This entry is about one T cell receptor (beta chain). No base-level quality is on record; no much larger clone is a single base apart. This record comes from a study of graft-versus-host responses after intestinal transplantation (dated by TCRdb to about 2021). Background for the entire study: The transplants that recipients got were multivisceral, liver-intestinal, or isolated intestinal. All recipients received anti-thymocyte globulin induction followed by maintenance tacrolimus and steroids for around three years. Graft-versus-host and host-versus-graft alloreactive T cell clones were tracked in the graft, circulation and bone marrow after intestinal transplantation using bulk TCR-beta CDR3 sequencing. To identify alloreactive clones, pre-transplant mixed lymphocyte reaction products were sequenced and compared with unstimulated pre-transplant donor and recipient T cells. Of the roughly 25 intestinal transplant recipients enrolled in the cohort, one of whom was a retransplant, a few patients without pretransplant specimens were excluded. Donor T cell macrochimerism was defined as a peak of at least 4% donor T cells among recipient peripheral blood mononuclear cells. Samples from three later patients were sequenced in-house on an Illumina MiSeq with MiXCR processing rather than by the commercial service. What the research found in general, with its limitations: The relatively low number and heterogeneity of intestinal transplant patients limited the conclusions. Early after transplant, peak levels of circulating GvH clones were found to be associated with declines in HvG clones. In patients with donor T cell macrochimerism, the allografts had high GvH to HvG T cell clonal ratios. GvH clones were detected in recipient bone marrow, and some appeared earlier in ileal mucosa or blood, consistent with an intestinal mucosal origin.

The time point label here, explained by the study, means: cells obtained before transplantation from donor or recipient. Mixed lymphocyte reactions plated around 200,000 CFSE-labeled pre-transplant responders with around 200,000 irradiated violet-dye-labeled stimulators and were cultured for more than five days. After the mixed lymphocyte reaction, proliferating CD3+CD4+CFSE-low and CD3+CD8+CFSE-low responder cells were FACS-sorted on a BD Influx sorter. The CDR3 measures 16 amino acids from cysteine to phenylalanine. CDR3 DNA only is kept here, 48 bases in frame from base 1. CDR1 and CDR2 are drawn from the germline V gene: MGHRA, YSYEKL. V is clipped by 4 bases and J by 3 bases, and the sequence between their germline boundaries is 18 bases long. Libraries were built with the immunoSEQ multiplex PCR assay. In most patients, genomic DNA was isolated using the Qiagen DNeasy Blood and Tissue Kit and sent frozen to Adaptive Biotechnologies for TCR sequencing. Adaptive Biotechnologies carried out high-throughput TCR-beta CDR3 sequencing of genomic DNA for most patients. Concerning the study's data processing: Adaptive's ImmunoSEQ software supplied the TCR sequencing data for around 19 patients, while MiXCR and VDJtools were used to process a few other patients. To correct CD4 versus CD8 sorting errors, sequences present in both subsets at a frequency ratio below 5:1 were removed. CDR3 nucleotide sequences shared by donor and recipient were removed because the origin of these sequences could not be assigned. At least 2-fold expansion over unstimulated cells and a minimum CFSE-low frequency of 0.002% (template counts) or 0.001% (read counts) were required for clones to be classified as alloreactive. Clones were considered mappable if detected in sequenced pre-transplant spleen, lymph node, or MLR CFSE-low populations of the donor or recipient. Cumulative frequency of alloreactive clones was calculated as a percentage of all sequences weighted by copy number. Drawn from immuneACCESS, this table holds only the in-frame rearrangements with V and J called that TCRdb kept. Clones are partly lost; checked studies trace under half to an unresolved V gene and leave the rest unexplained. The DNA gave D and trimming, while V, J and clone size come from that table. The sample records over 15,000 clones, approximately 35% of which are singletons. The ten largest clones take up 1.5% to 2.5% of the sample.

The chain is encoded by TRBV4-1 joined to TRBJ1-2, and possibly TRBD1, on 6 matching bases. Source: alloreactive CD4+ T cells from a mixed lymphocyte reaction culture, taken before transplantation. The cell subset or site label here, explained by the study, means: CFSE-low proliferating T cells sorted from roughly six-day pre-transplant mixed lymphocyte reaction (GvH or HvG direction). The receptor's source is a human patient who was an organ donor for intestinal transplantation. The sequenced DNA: TGCGCCAGCAGCCTCGCGCAGGGGCGCGCAGACTATGGCTACACCTTC. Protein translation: CASSLAQGRADYGYTF.